The 5 T cell receptor beta chains below come from one sample, sequenced in a study of CD8+CD57+ T cells in acquired aplastic anemia. Genomic DNA templated the TCR beta VDJ and CDR3 profiling. TCRdb re-called the reads with MiXCR, one entry per CDR3 protein. The sample contains 250,000 to 350,000 distinct CDR3 sequences, approximately 57% of which appear only once. Input material: sorted CD4+, CD8+, or CD8+CD57+ T cells (not recorded which) from PBMCs. The receptors here all came from a human donor with severe aplastic anemia or a healthy control (not recorded which).

This clonotype appeared a single time. The J gene is TRBJ2-7, the V gene TRBV20-1; tentatively, D is TRBD1 or TRBD2 (6 bases each). The V end was cut by 6 bases, the J end by 1 base, with 16 bases between. Germline values: CDR1 DFQATT, CDR2 SNEGSKA (reference sequence). CDR3 length: 14 residues. In nucleotides, the CDR3 is TGCAGTGCCACAGGGACTCGTACTTCCTACGAGCAGTACTTC. Its translation is CSATGTRTSYEQYF.

CDR3 in DNA: TGTGCCAGCAGCGGGGACGGGCGCTACGAGCAGTACTTC. It translates to CASSGDGRYEQYF. The genes are TRBV9 and TRBJ2-7; possibly TRBD1 or TRBD2 for D (5 bases each). V shed 3 bases and J shed 3 bases, with 10 bases lying between them. Germline CDR1 SGDLS, CDR2 YYNGEE. The CDR3 loop spans 13 amino acids.

This clonotype was found many times. This chain connects TRBV18 to TRBJ1-1; D gene unclear. The CDR3 totals 13 residues. Per the germline V gene, CDR1 is KGHSH and CDR2 is LQKENI. Trimming left V 3 bases short and J 1 base short, with 6 bases between. CDR3 bases: TGTGCCAGCTCACCGCAAGCGAACACTGAAGCTTTCTTT. Translating it yields CASSPQANTEAFF.

V gene TRBV7-3 combines with J gene TRBJ2-7, with D tentatively TRBD1 or TRBD2 (6 bases each). Germline loops: CDR1 SGHTA, CDR2 FQGTGA. This CDR3 region has 14 residues. V lost 6 bases and J 6 bases, leaving 18 bases between the germline ends. Here the CDR3 DNA reads TGTGCCAGCAGTGAAGCGGCACAGGGAGGCGAGCAGTACTTC. It encodes CASSEAAQGGEQYF. Drawing the rest from reference TRBV7-3 and TRBJ2-7, the complete variable domain is GAGVSQTPSNKVTEKGKYVELRCDPISGHTALYWYRQSLGQGPEFLIYFQGTGAADDSGLPNDRFFAVRPEGSVSTLKIQRTERGDSAVYLCASSEAAQGGEQYFGPGTRLTVT.

Concerning this clonotype itself: Its ends do not fully match the called genes, so a read error is possible. The chain employs TRBV10-3 and TRBJ1-1; no clear D. The CDR3 runs 12 residues. The germline gives CDR1 ENHRY, CDR2 SYGVKD. CDR3 region: CASSSGRLEAFF. The CDR3 region has the DNA TGTGCCAGCAGTAGTGGACGGCTTGAGGCTTTCTTT.